The T cell receptor (beta chain) under discussion was sequenced for a study of metastatic and nonmetastatic thyroid tumors. This clone was detected only a few times. Germline values: CDR1 MDHEN, CDR2 SYDVKM. There are 13 residues in the CDR3. V was shortened by 10 bases and J by 3 bases, with 16 bases between the two germline ends. TCRdb ran MiXCR on the PCR reads. The data hold about 39,000 clones, with approximately 20% observed a single time. Thyroid surgery was preceded by no treatment in any patient. Sequences were obtained from blood. The gene calls are TRBV28 and TRBJ2-7; D unclear. The clonotype originates from a female donor with papillary thyroid cancer or a benign thyroid nodule (not recorded which). Some clones in this sample may be carry-over from other donors' samples. This CDR3 reads CATSRDPIYEQYF. In DNA, the CDR3 is TGTGCCACCAGCAGAGATCCAATCTACGAGCAGTACTTC.